This paragraph reports one T cell receptor beta chain. Its specificity is not known. Trimming cost V 5 bases and J 5 bases, with 6 bases left between them. The CDR3 runs 11 residues. Germline V lookup: CDR1 SEHNR, CDR2 FQNEAQ (reference sequence). TEMRA cells were FACS-enriched, while CD8+ and CD4+ T cells were negatively isolated. The sample is drawn from a study of CD8 T cells in Susac syndrome. Study overall: Within the sequenced group of Susac syndrome patients, over five showed active disease and 8 or 9 were in remission. Study-level results: The CD4+ T cell repertoires, which came from Susac syndrome patients, showed no sign of clonal expansion.

When the RNA was reverse transcribed, random hexamers were used with an input of roughly 0.5 to 1 ug. TCR beta CDR3 was amplified by immunoSEQ multiplex PCR. This amplification extended across 54 Vbeta and 13 Jbeta segments. TCRdb called the immunoSEQ multiplex PCR reads again in MiXCR, with one record for every CDR3 protein. The sample comprises about 150,000 distinct CDR3 sequences, approximately 95% of which are singletons, and approximately 0.08% rests with the top ten. The source of this sequence is a human donor with Susac syndrome. The rearrangement joins TRBV7-9 to TRBJ2-5; unclear D gene. The material sequenced was CD4+ T cells from PBMCs. DNA of the CDR3: TGTGCCAGCAGCGCGGCCGAGACCCAGTACTTC. Protein sequence: CASSAAETQYF. Complete variable domain (other parts from reference TRBV7-9 and TRBJ2-5): DTGVSQNPRHKITKRGQNVTFRCDPISEHNRLYWYRQTLGQGPEFLTYFQNEAQLEKSRLLSDRFSAERPKGSFSTLEIQRTEQGDSAMYLCASSAAETQYFGPGTRLLVL.